This passage covers 27 T cell receptor beta chains from one sample sequenced in a study of OX40 agonist ivuxolimab in advanced cancers. Some clones are missing from TCRdb's copy, which holds only in-frame ones; the method was immunoSEQ multiplex PCR. The table shows 15,000 to 20,000 clones, with around three quarters occurring only once. Material: CD4+ or CD8+ T cells sorted from blood, obtained in a trial of the OX40 agonist ivuxolimab. These receptors originate from an adult with an advanced solid tumor such as melanoma, head and neck, liver or kidney cancer.

J is TRBJ2-6 and V is TRBV9; D gene uncertain. The CDR3 length is 16 residues. V lost 0 bases and J lost 2, with 9 bases in between. Germline loops: CDR1 SGDLS, CDR2 YYNGEE. The CDR3 spells CASSVAKGPGANVLTF. CDR3 coding DNA: TGTGCCAGCAGCGTAGCGAAGGGTCCTGGGGCCAACGTCCTGACTTTC.

V is TRBV29-1 and J is TRBJ2-7; D is unclear. The germline gives CDR1 SQVTM, CDR2 ANQGSEA. The CDR3 runs 13 residues. Trimming shortened V by 4 bases and J by 1 base, and 11 bases separated the two germline ends. Here the CDR3 DNA reads TGCAGCGTTGCCGGTTTGGGGTCCTACGAGCAGTACTTC. It translates to CSVAGLGSYEQYF.

This clone was seen only a few times. CDR3 region: CAIRDYKGSYNEQFF. DNA for the CDR3: TGTGCCATCAGAGATTACAAGGGCTCCTACAATGAGCAGTTCTTC. V and J are TRBV10-3 and TRBJ2-1; D uncertain. The CDR3 extends over 15 amino acids. Per the germline V gene, CDR1 is ENHRY and CDR2 is SYGVKD. V was trimmed by 6 bases and J by 0 bases, leaving 12 bases between them.

V is TRBV11-1 and J is TRBJ1-1; the D gene is possibly TRBD1 (5 bases). Trimming stripped 0 bases from V and 4 bases from J, with 6 bases between. This CDR3 contains 13 residues. The germline V gene has CDR1 SGHAT and CDR2 FQDESV (reference sequence). CDR3 bases: TGTGCCAGCAGCTTAGCCGGGGGCACTGAAGCTTTCTTT. Translation: CASSLAGGTEAFF.

This clone was recorded at least ten times. The chain recombines TRBV4-3 with TRBJ2-3; TRBD1 matches at 11 bases. The ends lost 0 bases at V and 4 bases at J; junction bases unmatched: 3. There are 16 residues in the CDR3. Germline V gene lookup returns CDR1 LGHNA and CDR2 YSLEER. As DNA, the CDR3 is TGCGCCAGCAGCCAAGATCGGGGACAGGGGGCAGATACGCAGTATTTT. This translates into CASSQDRGQGADTQYF.

This chain connects TRBV6-1 to TRBJ2-7; 11 bases match TRBD2. The CDR3 is made up of 17 amino acids. The V and J ends lost 0 bases and 5 bases, in that order; junction bases with no gene match: 9. Germline V gives CDR1 MNHNS, CDR2 SASEGT. The CDR3, as DNA: TGTGCCAGCAGTGAAGCGATCCAACTAGCGGGAGAGGACGAGCAGTACTTC. Encoded protein: CASSEAIQLAGEDEQYF.

V usage is TRBV5-1 and J usage is TRBJ1-2, with D perhaps TRBD1 (6 bases). This CDR3 is built from 17 residues. V dropped 2 bases and J dropped 2 bases, with 19 bases sitting between them. The germline V gene has CDR1 SGHRS and CDR2 YFSETQ. The CDR3 nucleotides read TGCGCCAGCAGCTTTAGGGGGATCGGGGCAGGGAACTATGGCTACACCTTC. This sequence encodes CASSFRGIGAGNYGYTF.

The chain links TRBV4-1 to TRBJ1-1; tentative D call: TRBD1 (6 bases). CDR3 length: 14 amino acids. Germline V gene lookup returns CDR1 MGHRA and CDR2 YSYEKL. The ends were cut back, 4 bases at V and 1 base at J, with 10 bases in the middle. CDR3 coding DNA: TGCGCCAGCAGCCGGACAGAGTCGAACACTGAAGCTTTCTTT. Its protein product is CASSRTESNTEAFF.

Comment on this clone: This sample also contains other DNA sequences that code for the same CDR3. This sequence joins TRBV19 and TRBJ2-2; D call uncertain. In germline, CDR1 is LNHDA, CDR2 SQIVND (reference sequence). The CDR3 spans 13 residues. V was trimmed by 1 base and J by 5 bases, leaving 5 bases between them. Here the CDR3 reads CASSIVRTGELFF. The CDR3 nucleotides are TGTGCCAGTAGTATAGTGAGGACCGGGGAGCTGTTTTTT. Supplemented by reference TRBV19 and TRBJ2-2, the full variable domain reads DGGITQSPKYLFRKEGQNVTLSCEQNLNHDAMYWYRQDPGQGLRLIYYSQIVNDFQKGDIAEGYSVSREKKESFPLTVTSAQKNPTAFYLCASSIVRTGELFFGEGSRLTVL.

This clone was picked up a small number of times. This chain joins TRBV27 and TRBJ2-1; the D is unclear. There are 15 residues in the CDR3. Germline CDR1 MNHEY, CDR2 SMNVEV (reference sequence). V was clipped by 4 bases and J by 0 bases, with 10 bases between them. The CDR3 loop is CASSSGSVSYNEQFF. The CDR3 nucleotides are TGTGCCAGCAGTTCCGGGTCCGTCTCCTACAATGAGCAGTTCTTC.

This chain uses TRBV9 with TRBJ2-3, with unresolved D. CDR1 is SGDLS and CDR2 is YYNGEE in the germline V gene. The CDR3 loop spans 16 amino acids. Trimming pared 0 bases from V and 0 bases from J, leaving 11 bases between. The DNA for the CDR3 is TGTGCCAGCAGCGTAGCACAGTCAACTAGCACAGATACGCAGTATTTT. Translation gives CASSVAQSTSTDTQYF.

V and J are TRBV7-9 and TRBJ1-2; D is unresolved. CDR3 length: 12 amino acids. The V end lost 5 bases, the J end lost 3 bases, and 7 bases lay between the germline ends. Germline assignment: CDR1 SEHNR and CDR2 FQNEAQ (reference sequence). This CDR3 is CASSPQDYGYTF. As DNA, the CDR3 is TGTGCCAGCAGCCCCCAGGACTATGGCTACACCTTC.

The chain links TRBV5-6 to TRBJ1-2, with 7 nucleotides matching TRBD1. With V trimmed by 4 bases and J by 6 bases, 6 bases remained unmatched. Germline-derived CDR1 and CDR2 are SGHDT and YYEEEE. CDR3 length: 13 amino acids. Here the CDR3 DNA reads TGTGCCAGCAGCGACGATACAGGGGATGGCTACACCTTC. Translating it yields CASSDDTGDGYTF.

V and J are TRBV19 and TRBJ2-7, with a tentative D call TRBD2 (5 bases). The CDR3 is 15 amino acids. Germline assignment: CDR1 LNHDA and CDR2 SQIVND (reference sequence). V lost 0 bases, J lost 3 bases, and 12 bases lay in between. The CDR3 DNA reads as TGTGCCAGTAGTATAGATCGGCCAGGAGGCTACGAGCAGTACTTC. Amino acids: CASSIDRPGGYEQYF.

The chain joins TRBV2 to TRBJ1-1; 7 bases line up with TRBD1. Losses at the gene ends were 6 bases for V and 4 bases for J; bases not matched to a gene: 8. This CDR3 is 14 amino acids long. CDR1 and CDR2 from the germline V gene are SNHLY and FYNNEI. The CDR3 spells CASRKRDRATEAFF. The CDR3 DNA is TGTGCCAGCAGGAAAAGAGACAGGGCCACTGAAGCTTTCTTT. Full variable domain (outside the CDR3, taken from reference TRBV2 and TRBJ1-1): EPEVTQTPSHQVTQMGQEVILRCVPISNHLYFYWYRQILGQKVEFLVSFYNNEISEKSEIFDDQFSVERPDGSNFTLKIRSTKLEDSAMYFCASRKRDRATEAFFGQGTRLTVV.

The genes are TRBV7-2 and TRBJ2-1; 8 nucleotides line up with TRBD1. Germline lookup yields CDR1 SGHTA and CDR2 FQGNSA. J lost 7 bases, V lost 5 bases, and 13 bases had no gene match. The length of the CDR3 is 16 residues. CDR3 amino acids: CASSPVPQGAGNEQFF. Written as DNA, the CDR3 is TGTGCCAGCAGCCCCGTCCCCCAGGGGGCGGGAAATGAGCAGTTCTTC.

This clone was seen just once. This rearrangement joins TRBV4-2 to TRBJ2-7; TRBD2 aligns across 8 bases. This CDR3 has 15 residues. V was clipped by 0 bases and J by 4 bases; unmatched bases: 5. The V gene's germline CDR1 is LGHNA and CDR2 YNFKEQ. CDR3 region: CASSQERSGSYEQYF. CDR3 in DNA: TGTGCCAGCAGCCAAGAAAGAAGCGGGAGTTACGAGCAGTACTTC.

The J gene is TRBJ1-1, the V gene TRBV5-5; the match to TRBD1 covers 8 bases. Germline CDR1 is SGHKS and CDR2 is YYEKEE (reference sequence). V was pared by 0 bases and J by 3 bases, with 7 bases of the junction left unmatched. The CDR3 length is 16 residues. The CDR3: CASSLDYRGSDTEAFF. Written as DNA, the CDR3 is TGTGCCAGCAGCTTGGATTACAGGGGGTCGGACACTGAAGCTTTCTTT.

The rearrangement joins TRBV6-6 to TRBJ2-7; maybe TRBD2 (6 bases). Trimming pared 7 bases from V and 4 bases from J, leaving 20 bases between. The CDR3 consists of 15 residues. Germline CDR1 and CDR2: MNHNY and SVGAGI (reference sequence). The CDR3 DNA reads as TGTGCCAGCACCGTGAAGGGGACTTATTCTTACGAGCAGTACTTC. This encodes CASTVKGTYSYEQYF.

The chain links TRBV27 to TRBJ2-2; unclear D gene. The CDR3 has 15 residues. Trimming removed 1 base from V and 1 base from J, with 7 bases in between. Germline-derived CDR1 and CDR2 are MNHEY and SMNVEV (reference sequence). CDR3 residues: CASSLFHRNTGELFF. Here the CDR3 DNA reads TGTGCCAGCAGTTTATTCCACAGGAACACCGGGGAGCTGTTTTTT.

The gene calls are TRBV7-9 and TRBJ2-7, with D perhaps TRBD1 (5 bases). Germline assignment: CDR1 SEHNR and CDR2 FQNEAQ (reference sequence). The CDR3 length is 15 residues. Trimming left V 5 bases short and J 2 bases short, with 16 bases between. The CDR3 coding sequence is TGTGCCAGCAGCCATATCCAGGACAACACCTACGAGCAGTACTTC. Translating gives CASSHIQDNTYEQYF.

The V and J genes are TRBV29-1 and TRBJ2-2, with TRBD2 as a possible D gene (5 bases). Trimming pared 4 bases from V and 0 bases from J, leaving 12 bases between. Germline CDR1 SQVTM, CDR2 ANQGSEA. CDR3 size: 15 residues. CDR3: CSVVLALANTGELFF. The CDR3 DNA follows: TGCAGCGTTGTGTTAGCGCTAGCGAACACCGGGGAGCTGTTTTTT.

This clone has only a few counts. The chain links TRBV19 to TRBJ2-5; 10 bases line up with TRBD2. The germline gives CDR1 LNHDA, CDR2 SQIVND (reference sequence). This CDR3 has 16 residues. The V and J ends lost 5 bases and 5 bases, in that order; junction bases with no gene match: 11. The CDR3 is CASSLHVGTSEETQYF. Written as DNA, the CDR3 is TGTGCCAGTAGTCTGCACGTCGGGACTAGCGAGGAGACCCAGTACTTC.

This clone has a handful of counts. The chain employs TRBV5-6 and TRBJ2-7; D perhaps matches TRBD1 (6 bases). CDR1 and CDR2 (germline): SGHDT, YYEEEE. The CDR3 is 18 residues long. V was shortened by 4 bases and J by 3 bases, with 26 bases between the two germline ends. CDR3 nucleotides: TGTGCCAGCAGCCTAAGAATACAATCCGGGACACGATACTACGAGCAGTACTTC. Its protein product is CASSLRIQSGTRYYEQYF.

The chain is built from TRBV7-9 and TRBJ2-1, with D hard to call. Trimming shortened V by 5 bases and J by 5 bases, and 7 bases separated the two germline ends. Germline V gene lookup returns CDR1 SEHNR and CDR2 FQNEAQ (reference sequence). This CDR3 region has 12 residues. CDR3 sequence: CASSPDHNEQFF. The CDR3 DNA is TGTGCCAGCAGCCCAGATCACAATGAGCAGTTCTTC. Full variable domain (rest looked up from reference TRBV7-9 and TRBJ2-1): DTGVSQNPRHKITKRGQNVTFRCDPISEHNRLYWYRQTLGQGPEFLTYFQNEAQLEKSRLLSDRFSAERPKGSFSTLEIQRTEQGDSAMYLCASSPDHNEQFFGPGTRLTVL.

This chain's CDR3 is CSVGGDEPNTEAFF. The CDR3 coding sequence is TGCAGCGTTGGCGGGGACGAACCGAACACTGAAGCTTTCTTT. V is TRBV29-1 and J is TRBJ1-1; perhaps TRBD1 as D (5 bases). Per germline, CDR1 SQVTM and CDR2 ANQGSEA. Trimming pared 4 bases from V and 1 base from J, leaving 13 bases between. This CDR3 comprises 14 residues.

This clone was detected a few times. As DNA, the CDR3 is TGTGCCAGCAGTTACAGGGAAAATTCACCCCTCCACTTT. Protein sequence: CASSYRENSPLHF. J is TRBJ1-6 and V is TRBV6-5; D remains ambiguous. V lost 2 bases, J lost 7 bases, and 6 bases lay in between. The CDR3 has 13 residues. Germline V CDR1 and CDR2: MNHEY, SVGAGI.